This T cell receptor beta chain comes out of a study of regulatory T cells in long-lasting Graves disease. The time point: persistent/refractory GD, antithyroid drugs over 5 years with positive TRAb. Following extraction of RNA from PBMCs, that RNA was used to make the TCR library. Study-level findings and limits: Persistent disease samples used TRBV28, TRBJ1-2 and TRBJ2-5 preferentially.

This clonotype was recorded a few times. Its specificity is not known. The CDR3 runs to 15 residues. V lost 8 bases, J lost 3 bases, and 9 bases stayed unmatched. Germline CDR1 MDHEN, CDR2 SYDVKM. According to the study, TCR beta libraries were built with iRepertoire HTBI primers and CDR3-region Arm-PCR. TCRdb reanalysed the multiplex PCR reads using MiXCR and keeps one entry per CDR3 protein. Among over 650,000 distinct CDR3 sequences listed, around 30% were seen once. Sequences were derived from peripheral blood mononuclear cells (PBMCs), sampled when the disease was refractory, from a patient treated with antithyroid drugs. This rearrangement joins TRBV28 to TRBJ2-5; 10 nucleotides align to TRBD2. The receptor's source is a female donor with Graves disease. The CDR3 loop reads CASGSTSGPKETQYF. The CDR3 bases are TGTGCCAGCGGGTCGACTAGCGGGCCTAAAGAGACCCAGTACTTC.